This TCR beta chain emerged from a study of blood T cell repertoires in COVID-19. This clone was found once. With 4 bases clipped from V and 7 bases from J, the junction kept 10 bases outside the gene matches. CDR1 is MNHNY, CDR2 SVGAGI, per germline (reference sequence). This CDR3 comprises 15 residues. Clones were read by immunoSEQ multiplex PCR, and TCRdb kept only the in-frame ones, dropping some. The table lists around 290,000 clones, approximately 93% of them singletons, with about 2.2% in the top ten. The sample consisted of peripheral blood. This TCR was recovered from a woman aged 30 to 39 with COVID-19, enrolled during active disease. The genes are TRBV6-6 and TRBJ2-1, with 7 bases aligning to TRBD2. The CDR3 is CASSWEGAQRNEQFF. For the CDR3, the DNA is TGTGCCAGCAGTTGGGAGGGTGCCCAAAGGAATGAGCAGTTCTTC.